There are a few counts of the clone carrying this TCR beta chain. The CDR3 contains 14 residues. Germline V lookup: CDR1 WNHNN, CDR2 SYGVQD (reference sequence). Trimming took off 0 bases at V and 2 bases at J, with 8 bases between the two ends. The data derive from a study of blood T cell repertoires in COVID-19. Looking at the study overall: Sites across the United States, Italy and Spain contributed samples from acute and convalescent COVID-19. T cells, B-cell-depleted T cells, or PBMCs provided the cDNA or gDNA that served as material.

In the authors' workflow: From reference gene primer amplification, estimates of nucleated cell counts were derived. TCRdb's copy holds only in-frame clones and misses some; the assay was immunoSEQ multiplex PCR. V and J calls and clone size come straight from that table; D and trimming were deduced from the DNA. The repertoire has about 85,000 clones, 84% of them found once; the top ten carry about 6.3%. This receptor was obtained from a man aged 55 to 69 with acute or convalescent COVID-19. Material for sequencing was peripheral blood. The chain couples TRBV10-1 to TRBJ2-7; possible D gene TRBD2, 5 bases. The chain's CDR3 is CASSESTIPYEQYF. For the CDR3, the DNA is TGCGCCAGCAGTGAGTCGACTATCCCCTACGAGCAGTACTTC.